This T cell receptor (beta chain) was sequenced in a study of blood T cell repertoires in COVID-19. Study background: COVID-19 samples from acute and convalescent phases originated in the United States, Italy and Spain. T cells, B-cell-depleted T cells, or PBMCs supplied cDNA or gDNA.

How the authors handled the data: Amplification with reference gene primers provided the estimates of nucleated cell counts. Here immunoSEQ multiplex PCR was the method, and the copy in TCRdb shows in-frame clones only, minus some. From that table come the V and J calls and clone size; the DNA was used to work out D and trimming. The sample contains 60,000 to 70,000 clones, 65% to 90% of which appear only once. Germline V lookup: CDR1 SGHRS, CDR2 YFSETQ. This CDR3 is 14 amino acids long. V lost 7 bases and J 5 bases, leaving 18 bases between the germline ends. The TCR was taken from a woman aged 60-70 years with acute or convalescent COVID-19. This chain connects TRBV5-1 to TRBJ1-2; D is possibly TRBD1 (6 bases). The sequenced material came from peripheral blood. The CDR3 nucleotides read TGCGCCAGCGGATATGAGGGGGGACTATATGGCTACACCTTC. Protein: CASGYEGGLYGYTF.